Below are 4 T cell receptor beta chains sequenced from a single sample in a study of cytomegalovirus exposure and HLA in healthy donors. Both 60 Vbeta primers and 13 Jbeta primers went into the PCR. The table came from immunoSEQ multiplex PCR; TCRdb's copy has only in-frame clones and leaves some out. Of under 150,000 clones in the sample, roughly 85% were seen once. Material: PBMCs. These receptors all stem from a boy aged 5-17 years in good health and CMV-seronegative.

The chain joins TRBV2 to TRBJ1-2; D ambiguous. Trimming took 6 bases from V and 8 from J, leaving 19 bases between them. Germline CDR1 SNHLY, CDR2 FYNNEI. This CDR3 comprises 14 residues. The CDR3 region has the DNA TGTGCCAGCAGCCTTGGACTCGAGACTCTGGGCTACACCTTC. It is translated as CASSLGLETLGYTF.

This chain uses TRBV29-1 with TRBJ1-1; 8 nucleotides line up with TRBD1. Germline values: CDR1 SQVTM, CDR2 ANQGSEA. This CDR3 has 14 residues. The ends lost 4 bases at V and 1 base at J; junction bases unmatched: 5. This CDR3 reads CSVALGQGNTEAFF. The CDR3 DNA is TGCAGCGTTGCCCTTGGACAGGGGAACACTGAAGCTTTCTTT.

The chain carries TRBV4-2 and TRBJ2-5; D uncertain. CDR3 size: 13 residues. The V gene's germline CDR1 is LGHNA and CDR2 YNFKEQ. The V gene lost 1 base and the J gene lost 11 bases, with 14 bases spanning the gap. CDR3 in DNA: TGTGCCAGCAGCCAAGTCGCGACGGCGGAGCAGTACTTC. Protein: CASSQVATAEQYF.

V usage is TRBV7-2 and J usage is TRBJ1-5, with D unclear. This CDR3 has 14 residues. V was clipped by 3 bases and J by 6 bases, with 12 bases between them. Germline V lookup: CDR1 SGHTA, CDR2 FQGNSA. The CDR3 coding sequence is TGTGCCAGCAGCTTTACCGGGTTCGGTCAGCCCCAGCATTTT. Translated: CASSFTGFGQPQHF.